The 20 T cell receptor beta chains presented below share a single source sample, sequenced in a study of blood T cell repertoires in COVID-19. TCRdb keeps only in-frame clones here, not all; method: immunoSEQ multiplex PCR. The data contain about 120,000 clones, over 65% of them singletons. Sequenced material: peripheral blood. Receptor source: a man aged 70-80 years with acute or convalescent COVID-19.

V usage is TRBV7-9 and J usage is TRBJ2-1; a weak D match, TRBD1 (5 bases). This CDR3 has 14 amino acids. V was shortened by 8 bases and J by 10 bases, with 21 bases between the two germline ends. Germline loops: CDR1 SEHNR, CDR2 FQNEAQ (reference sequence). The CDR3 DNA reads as TGTGCCAGCCATTCAGCTTACCTCTCAGGGGAGCAGTTCTTC. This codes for CASHSAYLSGEQFF.

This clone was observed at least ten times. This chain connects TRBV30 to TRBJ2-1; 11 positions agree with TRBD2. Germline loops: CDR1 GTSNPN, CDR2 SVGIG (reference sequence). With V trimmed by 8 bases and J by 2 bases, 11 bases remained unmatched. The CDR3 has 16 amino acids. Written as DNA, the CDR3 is TGTGCCCTTCAAGGGGGACTAGCGGACCCCTACAATGAGCAGTTCTTC. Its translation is CALQGGLADPYNEQFF.

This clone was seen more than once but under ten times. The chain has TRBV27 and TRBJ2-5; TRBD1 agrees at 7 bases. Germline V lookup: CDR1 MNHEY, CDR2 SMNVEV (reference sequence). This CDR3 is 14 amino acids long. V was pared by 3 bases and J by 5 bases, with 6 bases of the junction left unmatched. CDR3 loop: CASSFRGGGETQYF. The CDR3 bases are TGTGCCAGCAGTTTCCGAGGGGGCGGGGAGACCCAGTACTTC.

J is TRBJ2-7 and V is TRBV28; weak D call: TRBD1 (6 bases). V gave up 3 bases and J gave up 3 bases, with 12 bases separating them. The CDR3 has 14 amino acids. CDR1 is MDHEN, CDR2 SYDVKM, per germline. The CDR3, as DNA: TGTGCCAGCAGTTTGAGCGACAGGTTCTACGAGCAGTACTTC. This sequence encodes CASSLSDRFYEQYF.

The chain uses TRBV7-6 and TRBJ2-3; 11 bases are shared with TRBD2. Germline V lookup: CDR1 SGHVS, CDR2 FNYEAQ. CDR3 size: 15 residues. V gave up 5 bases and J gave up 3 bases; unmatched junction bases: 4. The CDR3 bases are TGTGCCAGCAGCCAGGGACTAGCGGTGACAGATACGCAGTATTTT. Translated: CASSQGLAVTDTQYF.

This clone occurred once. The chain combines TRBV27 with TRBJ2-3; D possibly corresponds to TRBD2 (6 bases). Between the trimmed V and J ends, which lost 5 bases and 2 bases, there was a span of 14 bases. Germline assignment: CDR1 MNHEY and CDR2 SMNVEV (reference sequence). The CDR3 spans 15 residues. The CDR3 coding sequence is TGTGCCAGCAGTCCGCCGGGACTCCACACAGATACGCAGTATTTT. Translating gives CASSPPGLHTDTQYF.

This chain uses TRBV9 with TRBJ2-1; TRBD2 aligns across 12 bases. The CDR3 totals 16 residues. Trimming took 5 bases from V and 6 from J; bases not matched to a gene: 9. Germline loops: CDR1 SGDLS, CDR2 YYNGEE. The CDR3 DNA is TGTGCCAGCAGGGGGACGGGGGGACTAGCGGGCAATGAGCAGTTCTTC. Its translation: CASRGTGGLAGNEQFF.

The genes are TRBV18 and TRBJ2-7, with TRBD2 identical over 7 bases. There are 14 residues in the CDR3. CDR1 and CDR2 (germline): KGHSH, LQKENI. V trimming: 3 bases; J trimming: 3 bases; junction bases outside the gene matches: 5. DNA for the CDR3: TGTGCCAGCTCACCGGGAGCGGGAAGCTACGAGCAGTACTTC. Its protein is CASSPGAGSYEQYF.

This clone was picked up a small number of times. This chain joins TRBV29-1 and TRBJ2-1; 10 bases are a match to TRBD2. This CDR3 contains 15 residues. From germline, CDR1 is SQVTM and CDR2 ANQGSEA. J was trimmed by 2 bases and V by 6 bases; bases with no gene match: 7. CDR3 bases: TGCAGCGTCCTCCCGGGACTAGCGACCTACAATGAGCAGTTCTTC. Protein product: CSVLPGLATYNEQFF.

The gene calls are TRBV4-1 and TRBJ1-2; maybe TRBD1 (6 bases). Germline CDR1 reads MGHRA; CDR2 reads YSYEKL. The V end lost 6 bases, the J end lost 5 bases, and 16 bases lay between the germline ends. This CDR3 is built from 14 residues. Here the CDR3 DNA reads TGCGCCAGCAGGAAAACAGGGCAGGAGTATGGCTACACCTTC. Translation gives CASRKTGQEYGYTF.

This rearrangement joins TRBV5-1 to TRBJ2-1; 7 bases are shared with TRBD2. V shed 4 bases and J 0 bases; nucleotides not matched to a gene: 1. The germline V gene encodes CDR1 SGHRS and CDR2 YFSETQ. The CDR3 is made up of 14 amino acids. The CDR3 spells CASSREGSYNEQFF. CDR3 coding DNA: TGCGCCAGCAGCAGGGAGGGCTCCTACAATGAGCAGTTCTTC.

The CDR3 sequence: CASSIPGGPPSTDTQYF. The CDR3 DNA sequence: TGTGCCAGTAGTATACCGGGAGGGCCCCCTAGCACAGATACGCAGTATTTT. The rearrangement links TRBV19 to TRBJ2-3, with 8 bases lining up with TRBD2. V lost 2 bases, J lost 0 bases, and 7 bases stayed unmatched. The CDR3 extends over 17 amino acids. CDR1 and CDR2 from the germline V gene are LNHDA and SQIVND (reference sequence).

The CDR3, as DNA: TGCGCCAGCAGCCAAGGGGTAGGACAGGGAAACTATGGCTACACCTTC. Translating it yields CASSQGVGQGNYGYTF. J is TRBJ1-2 and V is TRBV4-3, with 8 bases fitting TRBD1. CDR1 and CDR2 from the germline V gene are LGHNA and YSLEER. The ends lost 1 base at V and 2 bases at J; junction bases unmatched: 6. This CDR3 is 16 amino acids long.

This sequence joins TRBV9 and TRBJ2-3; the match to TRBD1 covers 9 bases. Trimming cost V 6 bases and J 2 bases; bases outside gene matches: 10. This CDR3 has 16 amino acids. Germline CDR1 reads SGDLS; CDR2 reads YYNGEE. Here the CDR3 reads CASTPGQGAHTDTQYF. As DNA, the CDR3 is TGTGCCAGCACCCCGGGACAGGGCGCCCACACAGATACGCAGTATTTT.

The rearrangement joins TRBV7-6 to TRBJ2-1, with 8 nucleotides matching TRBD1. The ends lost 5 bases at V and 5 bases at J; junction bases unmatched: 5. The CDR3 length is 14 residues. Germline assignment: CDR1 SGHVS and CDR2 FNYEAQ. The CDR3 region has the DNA TGTGCCAGCAGCCCCGGACAGGGTGACAATGAGCAGTTCTTC. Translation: CASSPGQGDNEQFF.

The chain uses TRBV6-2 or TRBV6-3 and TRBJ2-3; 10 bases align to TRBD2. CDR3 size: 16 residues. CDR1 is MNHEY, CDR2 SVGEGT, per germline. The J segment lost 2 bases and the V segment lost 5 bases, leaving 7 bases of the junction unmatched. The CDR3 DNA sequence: TGTGCCAGCAGTGATTTGCTAGCGGGGGTCACAGATACGCAGTATTTT. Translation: CASSDLLAGVTDTQYF.

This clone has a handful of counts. CDR3 nucleotide sequence: TGTGCCAGCAGTCCCCAGGGGCCCTCTAATGAAAAACTGTTTTTT. Translated, it gives CASSPQGPSNEKLFF. The genes are TRBV28 and TRBJ1-4; the D gene is possibly TRBD1 (6 bases). The germline CDR1 and CDR2 sequences are MDHEN and SYDVKM. CDR3 length equals 15 residues. The V and J ends lost 5 bases and 3 bases respectively, with 13 bases between them.

The CDR3 spells CASRSGTGGWYTEAFF. CDR3 nucleotides: TGTGCCAGCCGATCCGGGACAGGGGGATGGTACACTGAAGCTTTCTTT. The V and J genes are TRBV18 and TRBJ1-1, with 11 bases identical to TRBD1. Germline CDR1 KGHSH, CDR2 LQKENI. The CDR3 is 16 residues long. V trimming: 8 bases; J trimming: 3 bases; junction bases outside the gene matches: 11.

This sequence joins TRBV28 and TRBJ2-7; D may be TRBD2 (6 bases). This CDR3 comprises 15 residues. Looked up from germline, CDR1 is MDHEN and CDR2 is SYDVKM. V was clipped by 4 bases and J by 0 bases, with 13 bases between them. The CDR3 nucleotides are TGTGCCAGCAGTTCTAAAGGCGGGGTCTCCTACGAGCAGTACTTC. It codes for CASSSKGGVSYEQYF.

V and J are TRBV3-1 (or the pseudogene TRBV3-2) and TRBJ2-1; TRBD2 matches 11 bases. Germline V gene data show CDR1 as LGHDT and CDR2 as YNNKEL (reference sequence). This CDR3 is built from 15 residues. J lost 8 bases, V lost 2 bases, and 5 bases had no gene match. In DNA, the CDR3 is TGTGCCAGCAGCCAAATACTAGCGGGAGTCGATGAGCAGTTCTTC. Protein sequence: CASSQILAGVDEQFF.